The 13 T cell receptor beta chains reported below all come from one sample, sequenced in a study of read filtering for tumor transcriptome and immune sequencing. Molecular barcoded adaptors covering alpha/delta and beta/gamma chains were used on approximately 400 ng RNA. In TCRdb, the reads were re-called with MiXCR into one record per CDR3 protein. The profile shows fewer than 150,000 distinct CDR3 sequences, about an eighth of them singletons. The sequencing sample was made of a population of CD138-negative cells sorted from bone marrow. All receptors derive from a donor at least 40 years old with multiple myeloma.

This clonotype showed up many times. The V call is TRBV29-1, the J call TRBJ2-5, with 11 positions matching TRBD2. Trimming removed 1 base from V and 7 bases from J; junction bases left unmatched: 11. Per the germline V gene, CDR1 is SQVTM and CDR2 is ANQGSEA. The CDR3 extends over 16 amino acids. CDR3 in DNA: TGCAGCGTTGAAGGAGGGCTAGCGGGAGGTCGTGGGACCCAGTACTTC. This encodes CSVEGGLAGGRGTQYF.

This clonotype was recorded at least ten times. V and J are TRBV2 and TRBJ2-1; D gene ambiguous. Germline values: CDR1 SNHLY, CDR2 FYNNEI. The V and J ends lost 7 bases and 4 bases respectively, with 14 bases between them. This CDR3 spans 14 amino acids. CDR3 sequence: CASNILQPYNEQFF. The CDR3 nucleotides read TGTGCCAGCAACATACTACAACCTTACAATGAGCAGTTCTTC.

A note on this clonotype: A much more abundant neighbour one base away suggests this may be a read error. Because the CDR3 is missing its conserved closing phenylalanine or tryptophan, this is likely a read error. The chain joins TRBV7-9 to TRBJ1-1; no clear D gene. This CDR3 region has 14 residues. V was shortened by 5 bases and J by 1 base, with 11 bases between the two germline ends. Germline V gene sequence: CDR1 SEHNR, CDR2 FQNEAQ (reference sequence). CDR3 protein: CASSPQRGNTEAFL. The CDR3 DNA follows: TGTGCCAGCAGCCCACAGCGGGGGAACACTGAAGCTTTCCTT.

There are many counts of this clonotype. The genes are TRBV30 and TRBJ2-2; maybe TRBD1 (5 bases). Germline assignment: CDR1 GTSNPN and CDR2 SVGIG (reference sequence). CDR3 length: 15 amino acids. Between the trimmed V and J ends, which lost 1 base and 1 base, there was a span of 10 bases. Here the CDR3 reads CAWSDETENTGELFF. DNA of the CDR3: TGTGCCTGGAGTGACGAGACAGAGAACACCGGGGAGCTGTTTTTT. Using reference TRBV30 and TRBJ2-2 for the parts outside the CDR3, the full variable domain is SQTIHQWPATLVQPVGSPLSLECTVEGTSNPNLYWYRQAAGRGLQLLFYSVGIGQISSEVPQNLSASRPQDRQFILSSKKLLLSDSGFYLCAWSDETENTGELFFGEGSRLTVL.

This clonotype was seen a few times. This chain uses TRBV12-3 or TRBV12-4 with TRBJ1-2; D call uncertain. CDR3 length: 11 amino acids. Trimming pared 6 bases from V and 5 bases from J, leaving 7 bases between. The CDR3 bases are TGTGCCAGCAGCTTACAGTATGGCTACACCTTC. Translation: CASSLQYGYTF.

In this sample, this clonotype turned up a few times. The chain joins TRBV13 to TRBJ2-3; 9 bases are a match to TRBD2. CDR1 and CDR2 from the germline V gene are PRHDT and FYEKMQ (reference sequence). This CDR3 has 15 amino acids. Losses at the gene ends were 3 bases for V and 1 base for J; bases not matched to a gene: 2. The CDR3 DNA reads TGTGCCAGCAGCTTGTGGACTAGCGGCACAGATACGCAGTATTTT. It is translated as CASSLWTSGTDTQYF. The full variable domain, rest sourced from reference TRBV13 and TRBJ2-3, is AAGVIQSPRHLIKEKRETATLKCYPIPRHDTVYWYQQGPGQDPQFLISFYEKMQSDKGSIPDRFSAQQFSDYHSELNMSSLELGDSALYFCASSLWTSGTDTQYFGPGTRLTVL.

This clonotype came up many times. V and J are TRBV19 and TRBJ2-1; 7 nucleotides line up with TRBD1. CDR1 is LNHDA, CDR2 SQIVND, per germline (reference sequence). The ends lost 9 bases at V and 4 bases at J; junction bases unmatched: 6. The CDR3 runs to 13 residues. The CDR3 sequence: CASGQVRYNEQFF. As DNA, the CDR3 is TGTGCCAGCGGACAGGTTAGGTACAATGAGCAGTTCTTC.

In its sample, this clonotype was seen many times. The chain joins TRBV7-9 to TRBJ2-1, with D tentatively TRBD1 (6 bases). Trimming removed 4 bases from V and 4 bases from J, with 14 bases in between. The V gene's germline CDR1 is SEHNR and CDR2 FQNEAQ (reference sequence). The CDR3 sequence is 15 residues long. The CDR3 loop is CASSSTGNIYNEQFF. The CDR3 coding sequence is TGTGCCAGCAGCTCTACAGGGAACATTTACAATGAGCAGTTCTTC.

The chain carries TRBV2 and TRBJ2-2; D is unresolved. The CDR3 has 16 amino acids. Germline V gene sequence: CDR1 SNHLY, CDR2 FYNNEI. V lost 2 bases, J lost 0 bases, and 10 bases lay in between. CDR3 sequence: CASSETSPPNTGELFF. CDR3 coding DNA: TGTGCCAGCAGTGAAACCTCTCCTCCGAACACCGGGGAGCTGTTTTTT.

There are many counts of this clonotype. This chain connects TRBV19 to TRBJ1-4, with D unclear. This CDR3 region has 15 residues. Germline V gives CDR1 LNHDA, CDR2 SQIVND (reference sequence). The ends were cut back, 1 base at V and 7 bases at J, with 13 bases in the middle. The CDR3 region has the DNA TGTGCCAGTAGTATAGTCGGCATGTCCGGTGAAAAACTGTTTTTT. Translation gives CASSIVGMSGEKLFF. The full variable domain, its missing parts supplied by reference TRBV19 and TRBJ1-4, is DGGITQSPKYLFRKEGQNVTLSCEQNLNHDAMYWYRQDPGQGLRLIYYSQIVNDFQKGDIAEGYSVSREKKESFPLTVTSAQKNPTAFYLCASSIVGMSGEKLFFGSGTQLSVL.

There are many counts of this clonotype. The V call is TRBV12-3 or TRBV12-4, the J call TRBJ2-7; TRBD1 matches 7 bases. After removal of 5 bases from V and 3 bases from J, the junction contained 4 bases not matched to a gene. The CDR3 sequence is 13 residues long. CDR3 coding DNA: TGTGCCAGCAGTCGTACAGGGGTCTACGAGCAGTACTTC. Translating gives CASSRTGVYEQYF.

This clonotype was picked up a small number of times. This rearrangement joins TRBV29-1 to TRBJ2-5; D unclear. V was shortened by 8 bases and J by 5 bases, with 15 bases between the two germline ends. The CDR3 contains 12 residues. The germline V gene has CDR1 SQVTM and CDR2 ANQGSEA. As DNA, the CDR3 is TGCAGCCTCAAGGTGTCTATGGAGACCCAGTACTTC. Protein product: CSLKVSMETQYF.

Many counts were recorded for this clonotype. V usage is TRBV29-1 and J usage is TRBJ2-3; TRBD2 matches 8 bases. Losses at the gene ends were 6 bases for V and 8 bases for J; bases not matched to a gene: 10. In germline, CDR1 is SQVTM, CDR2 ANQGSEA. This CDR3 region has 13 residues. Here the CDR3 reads CSVQRERVGTQYF. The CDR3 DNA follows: TGCAGCGTCCAGCGGGAGAGAGTGGGTACGCAGTATTTT.